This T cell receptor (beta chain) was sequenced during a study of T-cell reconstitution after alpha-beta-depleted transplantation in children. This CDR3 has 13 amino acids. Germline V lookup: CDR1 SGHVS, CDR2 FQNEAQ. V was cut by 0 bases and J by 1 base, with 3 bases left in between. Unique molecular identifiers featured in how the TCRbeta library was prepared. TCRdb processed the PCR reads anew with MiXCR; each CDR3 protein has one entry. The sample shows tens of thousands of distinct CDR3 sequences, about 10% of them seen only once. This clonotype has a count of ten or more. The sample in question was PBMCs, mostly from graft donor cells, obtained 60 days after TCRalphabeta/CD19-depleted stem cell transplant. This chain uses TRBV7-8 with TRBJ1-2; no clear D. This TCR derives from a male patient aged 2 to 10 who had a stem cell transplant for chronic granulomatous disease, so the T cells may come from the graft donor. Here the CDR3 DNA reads TGTGCCAGCAGCTTAGCCCTTAACTATGGCTACACCTTC. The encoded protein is CASSLALNYGYTF.